This T cell receptor (beta chain) was obtained from a study of cytomegalovirus exposure and HLA in healthy donors. The study ran its PCR with 60 Vbeta and 13 Jbeta primers. Some clones are missing from TCRdb's copy, which holds only in-frame ones; the method was immunoSEQ multiplex PCR. The ten most abundant clones cover under 1.3% of a sample with 100,000 to 150,000 clones. A word on this clone: Its antigen is currently unknown.

Study-level results: Association of roughly 18,000 TCR beta sequences with HLA alleles was found at 0.05 false discovery rate in a later analysis. Being productive about 87% or about 30% of the time was typical of most TCR beta V segments in an earlier analysis.

Sequences were obtained from PBMCs. The receptor was derived from a man in his late teens or twenties in good health and CMV-seronegative.

CDR3 coding DNA: TGTGCCAGCAGTGTACTAGCGGACACAGATACGCAGTATTTT. As protein: CASSVLADTDTQYF. The chain is built from TRBV6-5 and TRBJ2-3, with 8 bases fitting TRBD2. The length of the CDR3 is 14 residues. Germline V gene sequence: CDR1 MNHEY, CDR2 SVGAGI. V lost 5 bases and J lost 2; bases outside the gene matches: 3.